One T cell receptor delta chain is described in this entry. It differs at one base from a far larger clone, so likely a read error. The identical CDR3 is also encoded by other nucleotide sequences in the sample. The sample belongs to a study of gamma-delta chains in newborns, infants, children. Study context: Microbial exposure reportedly drives polyclonal innate γδ T cell expansion after birth.

The ends lost 2 bases at V and 2 bases at J; junction bases unmatched: 5. The CDR3 covers 17 residues. Germline V CDR1 and CDR2: GEAIGNYY, EKD. TCRdb re-analyzed the reads via CATT. The table has about 1,400 delta-chain clones, around 9% seen once. The chain links TRDV2 to TRDJ3; 7 nucleotides line up with TRDD3. Sequencing was done on a sample of blood. This TCR was recovered from a child who was a newborn, infant or young child, either healthy, febrile or measles-vaccinated (not recorded which). The CDR3 bases are TGTGCCTGTGACAATGGTGGATACGCCTGGGACACCCGACAGATGTTTTTC. It translates to CACDNGGYAWDTRQMFF.